The 2 T cell receptor beta chains in this list originate from one sample, sequenced in a study of blood T cells in healthy people across ages. A second roughly 7 to 12 cycle PCR used barcoded and J-beta primers. TCRdb analysed the 5' RACE reads with MiXCR anew, one entry per CDR3 protein. This sample has about 1.1 million distinct CDR3 sequences, with less than 45% found just once. Sequenced sample: blood. The receptors were sampled from a man aged 18 to 29 in good health.

The gene calls are TRBV6-2 or TRBV6-3 and TRBJ2-1, with TRBD2 matching 13 bases. The V and J ends lost 4 bases and 2 bases, in that order; junction bases with no gene match: 2. CDR3 length equals 16 residues. CDR1 is MNHEY, CDR2 SVGEGT, per germline. DNA of the CDR3: TGTGCCAGCAGTTCGGGACTAGCGGGGCCCTACAATGAGCAGTTCTTC. Protein product: CASSSGLAGPYNEQFF.

This clonotype came up a few times. V gene TRBV3-1 combines with J gene TRBJ1-1; tentative D call: TRBD1 (5 bases). Germline V gene data show CDR1 as LGHDT and CDR2 as YNNKEL (reference sequence). Trimming removed 0 bases at V and 5 bases at J, with 13 bases between. The CDR3 runs 15 residues. In DNA form, the CDR3 reads TGTGCCAGCAGCCAAGATCGGATCCGGGGGACTGAAGCTTTCTTT. Encoded protein: CASSQDRIRGTEAFF.